Below, 23 T cell receptor beta chains from the same sample are listed, as sequenced in a study of PD-1 blockade in classical Hodgkin lymphoma. All patients relapsed after autologous stem cell transplantation, and brentuximab vedotin exposure varied. Assay: immunoSEQ multiplex PCR; the TCRdb copy retains only in-frame clones and omits some. Among about 85,000 clones listed, 85% to 95% were seen once. The starting material was peripheral blood mononuclear cells (PBMCs), obtained before the second cycle of nivolumab. The receptors stem from a human donor with classical Hodgkin lymphoma.

The genes are TRBV10-2 and TRBJ2-3, with TRBD2 identical over 8 bases. This CDR3 is 13 amino acids long. The J segment lost 4 bases and the V segment lost 6 bases, leaving 3 bases of the junction unmatched. CDR1 WSHSY and CDR2 SAAADI come from the germline V gene. The CDR3: CASRFGGADTQYF. In DNA form, the CDR3 reads TGCGCCAGCAGGTTCGGGGGGGCAGATACGCAGTATTTT.

This chain uses TRBV29-1 with TRBJ2-7; 16 positions match TRBD2. The CDR3 loop spans 17 amino acids. CDR1 and CDR2 from the germline V gene are SQVTM and ANQGSEA. V dropped 5 bases and J dropped 0; count of bases not matched to a gene: 7. For the CDR3, the DNA is TGCAGCGTTTCCGGGACTAGCGGGAGGGAGGGCTCCTACGAGCAGTACTTC. Translating gives CSVSGTSGREGSYEQYF.

This clone was found a few times. The gene calls are TRBV10-1 and TRBJ2-1, with a tentative D call TRBD1 (6 bases). Trimming left V 8 bases short and J 9 bases short, with 17 bases between. CDR1 is WNHNN, CDR2 SYGVQD, per germline (reference sequence). The CDR3 has 13 amino acids. Here the CDR3 DNA reads TGCGCCAGCGCCTTAACAGGGCTAGGTGAGCAGTTCTTC. This gives the protein CASALTGLGEQFF.

The chain has TRBV19 and TRBJ2-3; TRBD2 agrees at 8 bases. J lost 1 base, V lost 3 bases, and 3 bases had no gene match. The CDR3 sequence is 15 residues long. Germline V gene data show CDR1 as LNHDA and CDR2 as SQIVND (reference sequence). The CDR3 protein is CASSINSGGTDTQYF. The CDR3, as DNA: TGTGCCAGTAGTATTAATAGCGGGGGCACAGATACGCAGTATTTT.

This clone has more than one count but fewer than ten. V is TRBV28 and J is TRBJ2-7, with 8 bases aligning to TRBD1. The V segment lost 5 bases and the J segment 4 bases; nucleotides outside the gene matches: 7. The CDR3 length is 14 residues. Germline V gene lookup returns CDR1 MDHEN and CDR2 SYDVKM. The CDR3 region is CASSMDRVLYEQYF. The CDR3 region has the DNA TGTGCCAGCAGTATGGACAGGGTTCTATACGAGCAGTACTTC.

This clone was seen once. The chain joins TRBV6-4 to TRBJ2-7; 8 bases are a match to TRBD2. The CDR3 is 13 amino acids. Germline CDR1 and CDR2: MRHNA and SNTAGT. V lost 10 bases, J lost 4 bases, and 9 bases stayed unmatched. The CDR3 nucleotides are TGTGCCATTCCCGGGACTAGTGGATACGAGCAGTACTTC. As protein: CAIPGTSGYEQYF.

This chain uses TRBV27 with TRBJ1-2, with 7 nucleotides matching TRBD1. Trimming at V came to 7 bases and at J to 1 base, leaving 12 bases not matched to a gene. This CDR3 is built from 16 residues. CDR1 and CDR2 from the germline V gene are MNHEY and SMNVEV (reference sequence). CDR3 nucleotides: TGTGCCAGCACCACCGGACAGGCCCATTTTAACTATGGCTACACCTTC. Its protein product is CASTTGQAHFNYGYTF.

V and J are TRBV25-1 and TRBJ1-1; D is ambiguous. CDR1 is MGHDK and CDR2 is SYGVNS in the germline V gene. V was clipped by 4 bases and J by 0 bases, with 6 bases between them. This CDR3 is built from 13 residues. This chain's CDR3 is CASSGTLNTEAFF. Here the CDR3 DNA reads TGTGCCAGCAGTGGTACGTTGAACACTGAAGCTTTCTTT.

The rearrangement links TRBV6-5 to TRBJ1-5, with a tentative D call TRBD1 (5 bases). CDR1 is MNHEY, CDR2 SVGAGI, per germline. Trimming took off 2 bases at V and 12 bases at J, with 14 bases between the two ends. The CDR3 has 13 residues. DNA of the CDR3: TGTGCCAGCAGTTACGGGCCCGCTCAGGGCCAGCATTTT. Its translation: CASSYGPAQGQHF.

This clone was counted between two and nine times. The chain couples TRBV30 to TRBJ1-1; D is unresolved. Trimming stripped 3 bases from V and 8 bases from J, with 10 bases between. Germline values: CDR1 GTSNPN, CDR2 SVGIG (reference sequence). The CDR3 contains 11 residues. DNA of the CDR3: TGTGCCTGGAGCAAGGGAGGCGAAGCTTTCTTT. It codes for CAWSKGGEAFF. Together with reference TRBV30 and TRBJ1-1, the CDR3 gives the full variable domain: SQTIHQWPATLVQPVGSPLSLECTVEGTSNPNLYWYRQAAGRGLQLLFYSVGIGQISSEVPQNLSASRPQDRQFILSSKKLLLSDSGFYLCAWSKGGEAFFGQGTRLTVV.

The chain combines TRBV30 with TRBJ1-5; weak D call: TRBD1 (5 bases). V was shortened by 1 base and J by 2 bases, with 12 bases between the two germline ends. The CDR3 is 15 amino acids. Germline assignment: CDR1 GTSNPN and CDR2 SVGIG (reference sequence). The CDR3 here is CAWSDGGKGNQPQHF. DNA for the CDR3: TGTGCCTGGAGTGATGGGGGTAAAGGCAATCAGCCCCAGCATTTT.

This clone has only one observation. The rearrangement joins TRBV4-2 to TRBJ1-3; D is unclear. The length of the CDR3 is 15 residues. The V end lost 3 bases, the J end lost 0 bases, and 9 bases lay between the germline ends. Looked up from germline, CDR1 is LGHNA and CDR2 is YNFKEQ. CDR3 amino acids: CASSQLIASGNTIYF. CDR3 nucleotide sequence: TGTGCCAGCAGCCAGCTAATAGCCTCTGGAAACACCATATATTTT.

The CDR3 nucleotides are TGTGCCAGCGACGCAACGAGCGGCTACGAGCAGTACTTC. Its translation: CASDATSGYEQYF. The chain recombines TRBV28 with TRBJ2-7, with D possibly matching TRBD2 (5 bases). Germline V CDR1 and CDR2: MDHEN, SYDVKM. This CDR3 region has 13 residues. Trimming took off 8 bases at V and 3 bases at J, with 14 bases between the two ends.

V usage is TRBV6-5 and J usage is TRBJ1-5; possibly TRBD1 for D (5 bases). Germline-derived CDR1 and CDR2 are MNHEY and SVGAGI. V dropped 5 bases and J dropped 11 bases, with 13 bases sitting between them. The CDR3 spans 12 residues. The CDR3 bases are TGTGCCAGCAGTCCGGGACCTCCCACCCAGCATTTT. Protein product: CASSPGPPTQHF.

This chain links TRBV19 with TRBJ2-1; 11 bases agree with TRBD1. The germline gives CDR1 LNHDA, CDR2 SQIVND (reference sequence). Losses at the gene ends were 3 bases for V and 8 bases for J; bases not matched to a gene: 6. This CDR3 region has 15 residues. CDR3 protein: CASSMPRTGGHEQFF. The CDR3 bases are TGTGCCAGTAGTATGCCAAGGACAGGGGGCCATGAGCAGTTCTTC.

The chain combines TRBV29-1 with TRBJ1-2, with 7 bases aligning to TRBD1. The CDR3 is 14 amino acids. Per the germline V gene, CDR1 is SQVTM and CDR2 is ANQGSEA. V shed 5 bases, J shed 5 bases, and the junction held 11 bases outside the gene matches. The CDR3 coding sequence is TGCAGCGTTATGATAGGACAGGAGAAATATGGCTACACCTTC. It yields the protein CSVMIGQEKYGYTF.

The V gene is TRBV28, the J gene TRBJ2-1, with D possibly being TRBD1 (6 bases). The V and J ends lost 3 bases and 9 bases respectively, with 18 bases between them. The CDR3 totals 15 residues. Germline CDR1 MDHEN, CDR2 SYDVKM. The CDR3 is CASSFQGRVRTEQFF. CDR3 nucleotides: TGTGCCAGCAGTTTCCAGGGGCGGGTGCGGACTGAGCAGTTCTTC. The whole variable domain, remainder taken from reference TRBV28 and TRBJ2-1, is DVKVTQSSRYLVKRTGEKVFLECVQDMDHENMFWYRQDPGLGLRLIYFSYDVKMKEKGDIPEGYSVSREKKERFSLILESASTNQTSMYLCASSFQGRVRTEQFFGPGTRLTVL.

The V call is TRBV5-1, the J call TRBJ1-1; D call uncertain. Germline V lookup: CDR1 SGHRS, CDR2 YFSETQ. This CDR3 region has 14 residues. V was cut by 5 bases and J by 1 base, with 12 bases left in between. CDR3 bases: TGCGCCAGCAGTCCGAGGCTCCCGAACACTGAAGCTTTCTTT. This translates into CASSPRLPNTEAFF. Full variable domain (outside the CDR3, taken from reference TRBV5-1 and TRBJ1-1): KAGVTQTPRYLIKTRGQQVTLSCSPISGHRSVSWYQQTPGQGLQFLFEYFSETQRNKGNFPGRFSGRQFSNSRSEMNVSTLELGDSALYLCASSPRLPNTEAFFGQGTRLTVV.

The chain links TRBV7-2 to TRBJ1-5; D unresolved. This CDR3 has 15 amino acids. Germline CDR1 and CDR2: SGHTA and FQGNSA. V lost 1 base and J lost 0, with 7 bases in between. CDR3 coding DNA: TGTGCCAGCAGCTTAGTTGGGAGTAGCAATCAGCCCCAGCATTTT. This codes for CASSLVGSSNQPQHF.

The chain couples TRBV28 to TRBJ1-5; TRBD1 might be the D (6 bases). The germline CDR1 and CDR2 sequences are MDHEN and SYDVKM. The CDR3 runs to 14 residues. The V gene lost 6 bases and the J gene lost 6 bases, with 15 bases spanning the gap. CDR3 sequence: CASRRQVDAQPQHF. In nucleotides, the CDR3 is TGTGCCAGCAGACGACAGGTGGACGCTCAGCCCCAGCATTTT.

This chain joins TRBV9 and TRBJ2-5; no definite D call. The CDR3 spans 13 residues. The V gene's germline CDR1 is SGDLS and CDR2 YYNGEE. V was trimmed by 2 bases and J by 5 bases, leaving 10 bases between them. The CDR3 region has the DNA TGTGCCAGCAGCGTCAAAGGCTTGGAGACCCAGTACTTC. Translating it yields CASSVKGLETQYF.

This clone occurred once. The V gene is TRBV6-1, the J gene TRBJ1-2; possible D gene TRBD1, 6 bases. The length of the CDR3 is 11 residues. Germline V gene lookup returns CDR1 MNHNS and CDR2 SASEGT. V dropped 10 bases and J dropped 2 bases, with 8 bases sitting between them. The CDR3 loop is CATGANYGYTF. The CDR3 DNA follows: TGTGCCACAGGGGCCAACTATGGCTACACCTTC.

The J gene is TRBJ1-1, the V gene TRBV10-3, with D unclear. The CDR3 extends over 16 amino acids. Germline lookup yields CDR1 ENHRY and CDR2 SYGVKD. Between the trimmed V and J ends, which lost 0 bases and 1 base, there was a span of 12 bases. CDR3 nucleotide sequence: TGTGCCATCAGTGAGTCCCAGGTTTGGGCGAACACTGAAGCTTTCTTT. Its protein is CAISESQVWANTEAFF.